A single sample gave rise to the 16 T cell receptor beta chains below, sequenced in a study of cytomegalovirus exposure and HLA in healthy donors. With 60 Vbeta and 13 Jbeta primers, the PCR was carried out. Only in-frame clones appear in the TCRdb table, and some are missing; sequencing was by immunoSEQ multiplex PCR. The profile shows around 120,000 clones, 75% of them singletons. Sequencing was performed on PBMCs. Every receptor here comes from a woman aged 18-29 years in good health and CMV-seronegative.

This clone was recorded only once. The rearrangement links TRBV4-1 to TRBJ1-5, with 7 bases that match TRBD1. The V and J ends lost 1 base and 6 bases, in that order; junction bases with no gene match: 3. The CDR3 has 14 residues. Germline-derived CDR1 and CDR2 are MGHRA and YSYEKL. The CDR3 loop reads CASSQGQGIQPQHF. CDR3 in DNA: TGCGCCAGCAGCCAAGGACAGGGAATTCAGCCCCAGCATTTT.

This chain connects TRBV28 to TRBJ2-1; 10 positions match TRBD2. The V segment lost 2 bases and the J segment 8 bases; nucleotides outside the gene matches: 9. This CDR3 has 16 amino acids. The germline V gene has CDR1 MDHEN and CDR2 SYDVKM. DNA for the CDR3: TGTGCCAGCAGTTTACTCCTGACTAGCGGGCGGGATGAGCAGTTCTTC. Protein product: CASSLLLTSGRDEQFF.

Here the CDR3 reads CASSLEAGENTIYF. CDR3 nucleotides: TGTGCCAGCAGCTTAGAGGCAGGGGAAAACACCATATATTTT. The chain employs TRBV7-6 and TRBJ1-3, with TRBD1 as a possible D gene (6 bases). The germline gives CDR1 SGHVS, CDR2 FNYEAQ. The CDR3 sequence is 14 residues long. Between the trimmed V and J ends, which lost 1 base and 6 bases, there was a span of 10 bases.

The chain uses TRBV7-6 and TRBJ1-1; maybe TRBD1 (6 bases). The length of the CDR3 is 13 residues. V was pared by 5 bases and J by 5 bases, with 12 bases between. Germline-derived CDR1 and CDR2 are SGHVS and FNYEAQ. The DNA for the CDR3 is TGTGCCAGCAGCCTTCGAAGGGGGACTGAAGCTTTCTTT. Translated: CASSLRRGTEAFF. Drawing the rest from reference TRBV7-6 and TRBJ1-1, the complete variable domain is GAGVSQSPRYKVTKRGQDVALRCDPISGHVSLYWYRQALGQGPEFLTYFNYEAQQDKSGLPNDRFSAERPEGSISTLTIQRTEQRDSAMYRCASSLRRGTEAFFGQGTRLTVV.

The V and J genes are TRBV29-1 and TRBJ1-2; 7 bases line up with TRBD1. The length of the CDR3 is 12 residues. The germline V gene has CDR1 SQVTM and CDR2 ANQGSEA. Unmatched junction bases numbered 2, after V lost 3 bases and J lost 4 bases. The CDR3, as DNA: TGCAGCGTTGATGGGACAGCCTATGGCTACACCTTC. Translating it yields CSVDGTAYGYTF.

The chain employs TRBV10-2 and TRBJ1-1, with a possible D match to TRBD1 (6 bases). Trimming cost V 0 bases and J 4 bases, with 12 bases left between them. The CDR3 is 15 residues long. Per germline, CDR1 WSHSY and CDR2 SAAADI. CDR3 residues: CASSESYREGTEAFF. CDR3 nucleotide sequence: TGCGCCAGCAGTGAGTCTTACAGGGAGGGCACTGAAGCTTTCTTT.

The chain has TRBV30 and TRBJ1-6, with 7 bases that match TRBD1. Germline values: CDR1 GTSNPN, CDR2 SVGIG (reference sequence). Trimming at V came to 5 bases and at J to 7 bases, leaving 5 bases not matched to a gene. This CDR3 contains 13 residues. The CDR3 DNA reads TGTGCCTGGGGACAGGCGGGGAATTCACCCCTCCACTTT. Amino acid sequence: CAWGQAGNSPLHF.

V is TRBV2 and J is TRBJ1-1; 10 bases fit TRBD1. V shed 6 bases and J 4 bases; nucleotides not matched to a gene: 5. CDR3 size: 14 residues. Per the germline V gene, CDR1 is SNHLY and CDR2 is FYNNEI. The CDR3 spells CASRGTGAGTEAFF. In DNA, the CDR3 is TGTGCCAGCAGGGGGACAGGGGCGGGCACTGAAGCTTTCTTT.

The chain combines TRBV30 with TRBJ1-1; D not certain. The CDR3 extends over 12 amino acids. Per the germline V gene, CDR1 is GTSNPN and CDR2 is SVGIG (reference sequence). Deletions cut 1 base from V and 6 bases from J, with 9 bases between. Here the CDR3 reads CAWSATSAEAFF. For the CDR3, the DNA is TGTGCCTGGAGTGCTACGTCCGCTGAAGCTTTCTTT.

Only one count was recorded for this clone. In DNA form, the CDR3 reads TGTGCCAGCAGTCCCGGGACAAGGGGCAATCAGCCCCAGCATTTT. Its protein product is CASSPGTRGNQPQHF. This chain uses TRBV27 with TRBJ1-5, with D perhaps TRBD1 (6 bases). The V and J ends lost 5 bases and 2 bases respectively, with 13 bases between them. The germline V gene has CDR1 MNHEY and CDR2 SMNVEV (reference sequence). This CDR3 comprises 15 residues.

This chain joins TRBV29-1 and TRBJ1-4; D remains unclear. Germline V gene lookup returns CDR1 SQVTM and CDR2 ANQGSEA. The V gene lost 5 bases and the J gene lost 3 bases, with 13 bases spanning the gap. CDR3 length: 14 residues. Here the CDR3 reads CSVQRSIPNEKLFF. CDR3 DNA sequence: TGCAGCGTTCAGAGGAGTATTCCTAATGAAAAACTGTTTTTT.

The CDR3 is CASSQWTGRNTGELFF. CDR3 bases: TGTGCCAGCAGCCAATGGACAGGGAGGAACACCGGGGAGCTGTTTTTT. The gene calls are TRBV7-6 and TRBJ2-2, with 8 bases aligning to TRBD1. The CDR3 extends over 16 amino acids. In germline, CDR1 is SGHVS, CDR2 FNYEAQ. V was clipped by 5 bases and J by 1 base; unmatched bases: 6.

The genes are TRBV6-5 and TRBJ2-3; possibly TRBD2 for D (5 bases). V lost 0 bases to trimming and J lost 6 bases, with 13 bases between them. CDR1 MNHEY and CDR2 SVGAGI come from the germline V gene. The CDR3 length is 15 residues. The CDR3 DNA follows: TGTGCCAGCAGTTACTCGGACTCTCTATCCGATACGCAGTATTTT. It translates to CASSYSDSLSDTQYF.

The chain carries TRBV19 and TRBJ1-2; 10 bases are a match to TRBD1. CDR1 is LNHDA, CDR2 SQIVND, per germline (reference sequence). The CDR3 extends over 14 amino acids. V gave up 5 bases and J gave up 4 bases; unmatched junction bases: 4. The CDR3 DNA reads as TGTGCCAGTAGTCGGACAGGGGGAGTCTATGGCTACACCTTC. Translation gives CASSRTGGVYGYTF.

V gene TRBV9 combines with J gene TRBJ2-7, with D uncertain. V was cut by 0 bases and J by 0 bases, with 10 bases left in between. Per the germline V gene, CDR1 is SGDLS and CDR2 is YYNGEE. There are 15 residues in the CDR3. CDR3 sequence (DNA): TGTGCCAGCAGCGTAGGAGAGGAGAGCTCCTACGAGCAGTACTTC. It encodes CASSVGEESSYEQYF.

CDR3 in DNA: TGCGCCAGCAGCTTGAAGCCAGGGGATTCCTACGAGCAGTACTTC. Its protein is CASSLKPGDSYEQYF. J is TRBJ2-7 and V is TRBV5-1, with a tentative D call TRBD1 (6 bases). Germline V gene sequence: CDR1 SGHRS, CDR2 YFSETQ. The CDR3 sequence is 15 residues long. V lost 1 base, J lost 1 base, and 12 bases lay in between.